This T cell receptor (beta chain) was found in a study of blood T cell repertoires in COVID-19. Germline CDR1 and CDR2: SGHVS and FQNEAQ. There are 15 residues in the CDR3. V dropped 4 bases and J dropped 12; count of bases not matched to a gene: 12. Profiled with immunoSEQ multiplex PCR; TCRdb holds only in-frame clones, not every one. The data contain around 200,000 clones, approximately 86% of them singletons. This clone was detected a few times. The clonotype comes from a woman in her 30s who had been exposed to COVID-19. Source material: PBMCs or T cells enriched from blood (not recorded which). The chain carries TRBV7-8 and TRBJ1-6; 7 bases align to TRBD1. The CDR3 DNA reads TGTGCCAGCAGCTCGGGACAGCCTGGGTTGGAACCCCTCCACTTT. Amino acid sequence: CASSSGQPGLEPLHF. Supplemented by reference TRBV7-8 and TRBJ1-6, the full variable domain reads GAGVSQSPRYKVAKRGQDVALRCDPISGHVSLFWYQQALGQGPEFLTYFQNEAQLDKSGLPSDRFFAERPEGSVSTLKIQRTQQEDSAVYLCASSSGQPGLEPLHFGNGTRLTVT.